These 19 T cell receptor beta chains came from one sample sequenced in a study of beta chain features in type 1 diabetes. What these receptors recognize is not known. Study-level results: TCRB CDR3s from Type 1 diabetes patients were moderately but significantly shorter in all four CD4+ subsets.

What was sequenced were expressed TCRB transcripts, since all of the isolated RNA had been reverse transcribed. TCRdb's copy holds only in-frame clones and misses some; the assay was immunoSEQ multiplex PCR. The data hold fewer than 450,000 clones, with about 13% observed a single time. The sequencing sample was made of naive CD4+ T cells from blood. The receptors derive from a woman aged 18-35 years with type 1 diabetes.

The chain couples TRBV28 to TRBJ1-1, with D unresolved. V was clipped by 2 bases and J by 10 bases, with 11 bases between them. The CDR3 sequence is 12 residues long. CDR1 is MDHEN, CDR2 SYDVKM, per germline. Here the CDR3 DNA reads TGTGCCAGCAGTTTAAGAATGGCGGCAGCTTTCTTT. It is translated as CASSLRMAAAFF. Full variable domain (remainder filled in from reference TRBV28 and TRBJ1-1): DVKVTQSSRYLVKRTGEKVFLECVQDMDHENMFWYRQDPGLGLRLIYFSYDVKMKEKGDIPEGYSVSREKKERFSLILESASTNQTSMYLCASSLRMAAAFFGQGTRLTVV.

The rearrangement uses TRBV28 and TRBJ2-2; the D gene is possibly TRBD2 (6 bases). Deletions cut 7 bases from V and 4 bases from J, with 13 bases between. There are 14 residues in the CDR3. From germline, CDR1 is MDHEN and CDR2 SYDVKM. CDR3 bases: TGTGCCAGCATCTCGCCAGCGGGCACCGGGGAGCTGTTTTTT. It translates to CASISPAGTGELFF.

The V and J genes are TRBV9 and TRBJ2-1; TRBD2 aligns across 13 bases. CDR1 and CDR2 from the germline V gene are SGDLS and YYNGEE. The CDR3 extends over 16 amino acids. V shed 1 base, J shed 8 bases, and the junction held 6 bases outside the gene matches. CDR3 sequence: CASSVTGTSGIDEQFF. In DNA, the CDR3 is TGTGCCAGCAGCGTAACCGGGACTAGCGGGATCGATGAGCAGTTCTTC.

The sample holds a few counts of this clone. The genes are TRBV6-1 and TRBJ2-3; possible D gene TRBD2, 6 bases. This CDR3 comprises 15 residues. Trimming shortened V by 3 bases and J by 0 bases, and 10 bases separated the two germline ends. Germline V gene sequence: CDR1 MNHNS, CDR2 SASEGT. CDR3 amino acids: CASSEGLQSTDTQYF. DNA for the CDR3: TGTGCCAGCAGTGAGGGACTCCAGAGCACAGATACGCAGTATTTT.

This clone has only a few counts. This chain uses TRBV5-4 with TRBJ2-5, with TRBD2 as a possible D gene (5 bases). The CDR3 has 16 amino acids. Germline V gene sequence: CDR1 SGHNT, CDR2 YYREEE (reference sequence). V was shortened by 2 bases and J by 1 base, with 15 bases between the two germline ends. The CDR3 nucleotides read TGTGCCAGCAGCTTATTTGGAGTTCGGGGCCAAGAGACCCAGTACTTC. Encoded protein: CASSLFGVRGQETQYF.

This clone came up a few times. The gene calls are TRBV7-3 and TRBJ2-2, with 8 bases identical to TRBD1. V shed 5 bases, J shed 5 bases, and the junction held 7 bases outside the gene matches. Looked up from germline, CDR1 is SGHTA and CDR2 is FQGTGA. The CDR3 extends over 15 amino acids. CDR3 amino acids: CASSADRGGTGELFF. For the CDR3, the DNA is TGTGCCAGCAGCGCCGACAGGGGTGGTACCGGGGAGCTGTTTTTT.

This clone was counted only a few times. This rearrangement joins TRBV27 to TRBJ2-7; 9 bases line up with TRBD1. With V trimmed by 4 bases and J by 3 bases, 7 bases remained unmatched. Germline lookup yields CDR1 MNHEY and CDR2 SMNVEV (reference sequence). The CDR3 contains 15 residues. CDR3 sequence (DNA): TGTGCCAGCAGTTCCCCGCGGACAGGGGACTACGAGCAGTACTTC. It translates to CASSSPRTGDYEQYF.

There are a few counts of this clone. This chain links TRBV29-1 with TRBJ1-3; D is undetermined. The CDR3 spans 16 residues. V was shortened by 0 bases and J by 0 bases, with 12 bases between the two germline ends. Germline assignment: CDR1 SQVTM and CDR2 ANQGSEA. The CDR3 nucleotides read TGCAGCGTTGAAGATCTAAACGGAGACTCTGGAAACACCATATATTTT. Translation: CSVEDLNGDSGNTIYF.

This rearrangement joins TRBV5-1 to TRBJ1-1; D unresolved. Trimming removed 2 bases from V and 8 bases from J, with 13 bases in between. The CDR3 has 13 residues. The germline V gene encodes CDR1 SGHRS and CDR2 YFSETQ. DNA for the CDR3: TGCGCCAGCAGCTTAGGAGAACTGTTAGAAGCTTTCTTT. The encoded protein is CASSLGELLEAFF.

The rearrangement links TRBV5-1 to TRBJ2-1, with a possible D match to TRBD1 (6 bases). Per germline, CDR1 SGHRS and CDR2 YFSETQ. With 6 bases removed from V and 6 bases from J, the gap between germline ends came to 13 bases. The CDR3 has 13 amino acids. The CDR3 protein is CASTTQGGNEQFF. The DNA of the CDR3 is TGCGCCAGCACTACACAGGGTGGCAATGAGCAGTTCTTC. Combining the CDR3 with reference TRBV5-1 and TRBJ2-1 gives the whole variable domain KAGVTQTPRYLIKTRGQQVTLSCSPISGHRSVSWYQQTPGQGLQFLFEYFSETQRNKGNFPGRFSGRQFSNSRSEMNVSTLELGDSALYLCASTTQGGNEQFFGPGTRLTVL.

The V call is TRBV7-2, the J call TRBJ2-1, with 8 nucleotides matching TRBD2. The junction had 5 bases not matched to a gene; V was cut back by 4 bases and J by 3 bases. The CDR3 runs 15 residues. Germline CDR1 SGHTA, CDR2 FQGNSA. CDR3 sequence: CASSWESGGYNEQFF. DNA for the CDR3: TGTGCCAGCAGCTGGGAAAGCGGGGGCTACAATGAGCAGTTCTTC.

This rearrangement joins TRBV30 to TRBJ1-2, with D possibly being TRBD1 (6 bases). Germline loops: CDR1 GTSNPN, CDR2 SVGIG (reference sequence). Trimming removed 2 bases at V and 4 bases at J, with 14 bases between. The CDR3 extends over 14 amino acids. CDR3 sequence (DNA): TGTGCCTGGAGTCGCAGGGGAGCCCCCTATGGCTACACCTTC. This sequence encodes CAWSRRGAPYGYTF. Full variable domain (outside the CDR3, taken from reference TRBV30 and TRBJ1-2): SQTIHQWPATLVQPVGSPLSLECTVEGTSNPNLYWYRQAAGRGLQLLFYSVGIGQISSEVPQNLSASRPQDRQFILSSKKLLLSDSGFYLCAWSRRGAPYGYTFGSGTRLTVV.

This clone occurred a few times. V usage is TRBV4-3 and J usage is TRBJ1-1; D is ambiguous. V lost 4 bases and J lost 7, with 16 bases in between. This CDR3 is 14 amino acids long. Germline V gene sequence: CDR1 LGHNA, CDR2 YSLEER. The CDR3 region is CASSRGFGFGEAFF. The CDR3 DNA follows: TGCGCCAGCAGCCGCGGATTCGGATTTGGTGAAGCTTTCTTT.

The table lists this clone with a few counts. The chain couples TRBV9 to TRBJ2-1; D is perhaps TRBD1 (5 bases). This CDR3 comprises 14 residues. The ends were cut back, 0 bases at V and 4 bases at J, with 8 bases in the middle. Germline CDR1 SGDLS, CDR2 YYNGEE. The DNA of the CDR3 is TGTGCCAGCAGCGTAGGACAGAAATACAATGAGCAGTTCTTC. This encodes CASSVGQKYNEQFF. Filled out from reference TRBV9 and TRBJ2-1, the complete variable domain reads DSGVTQTPKHLITATGQRVTLRCSPRSGDLSVYWYQQSLDQGLQFLIQYYNGEERAKGNILERFSAQQFPDLHSELNLSSLELGDSALYFCASSVGQKYNEQFFGPGTRLTVL.

The chain recombines TRBV10-3 with TRBJ1-1; D gene ambiguous. The germline gives CDR1 ENHRY, CDR2 SYGVKD. Trimming cost V 8 bases and J 1 base, with 8 bases left between them. CDR3 length: 12 amino acids. CDR3 in DNA: TGTGCCATCGGCAGTCAGAACACTGAAGCTTTCTTT. Protein: CAIGSQNTEAFF.

This clone was seen a few times. V usage is TRBV2 and J usage is TRBJ1-5; D remains ambiguous. Deletions cut 2 bases from V and 1 base from J, with 9 bases between. This CDR3 has 15 amino acids. From germline, CDR1 is SNHLY and CDR2 FYNNEI. The CDR3 region is CASSEISRSNQPQHF. The CDR3 region has the DNA TGTGCCAGCAGTGAAATCTCGAGAAGCAATCAGCCCCAGCATTTT.

V is TRBV28 and J is TRBJ2-3; 10 bases are shared with TRBD1. Trimming at V came to 8 bases and at J to 6 bases, leaving 8 bases not matched to a gene. The CDR3 runs to 14 residues. The germline V gene has CDR1 MDHEN and CDR2 SYDVKM. CDR3 in amino acids: CASRRPGQGDTQYF. For the CDR3, the DNA is TGTGCCAGCCGCCGCCCGGGACAGGGGGATACGCAGTATTTT. The variable domain in full, completed from reference TRBV28 and TRBJ2-3, reads DVKVTQSSRYLVKRTGEKVFLECVQDMDHENMFWYRQDPGLGLRLIYFSYDVKMKEKGDIPEGYSVSREKKERFSLILESASTNQTSMYLCASRRPGQGDTQYFGPGTRLTVL.

This chain connects TRBV7-9 to TRBJ1-1; a weak D match, TRBD1 (6 bases). The V and J ends lost 2 bases and 3 bases respectively, with 19 bases between them. The CDR3 runs to 17 residues. Germline values: CDR1 SEHNR, CDR2 FQNEAQ (reference sequence). CDR3 in amino acids: CASSLTGMNVGDTEAFF. In DNA, the CDR3 is TGTGCCAGCAGCTTAACAGGGATGAACGTTGGGGACACTGAAGCTTTCTTT.

This clone was recorded a few times. At the DNA level, this CDR3 is encoded by other sequences in the same sample as well. The chain joins TRBV7-2 to TRBJ2-3, with D perhaps TRBD1 (5 bases). The V and J ends lost 1 base and 3 bases respectively, with 5 bases between them. This CDR3 contains 13 residues. CDR1 and CDR2 from the germline V gene are SGHTA and FQGNSA. CDR3 in amino acids: CASSLGQTDTQYF. The CDR3, as DNA: TGTGCCAGCAGCTTAGGACAGACAGATACGCAGTATTTT.